This TCR beta chain was documented in a study of post-analysis software for immune sequencing data. Study-wide context: Clinical courses comprised relapsing-remitting, secondary progressive and progressive-relapsing multiple sclerosis.

Unique-molecular-identifier-tagged TCR beta cDNA libraries were used. T cells numbering about 1 to 10 million gave rise to 500,000 or so cDNA molecules. MiXCR, run by TCRdb on the PCR reads, gives a single entry per CDR3 protein. The profile shows about 430,000 distinct CDR3 sequences, approximately 37% of them singletons. Turning to this clonotype: As yet, its antigen is unknown.

Study outcomes and limitations: For normalized Chao1 diversity, multiple sclerosis patients scored significantly lower than controls did.

The specimen sequenced was blood. The source of this sequence is a girl between 2 and 10 years old with multiple sclerosis.

CDR3 in DNA: TGTGCCAGCAGCTTAGTGGGGACAGCGAATGGCTACACCTTC. Its translation: CASSLVGTANGYTF. This rearrangement joins TRBV7-9 to TRBJ1-2, with 7 bases identical to TRBD1. Germline CDR1 is SEHNR and CDR2 is FQNEAQ (reference sequence). The trim removed 1 base at V and 6 bases at J, leaving 5 bases unmatched. The CDR3 consists of 14 residues.